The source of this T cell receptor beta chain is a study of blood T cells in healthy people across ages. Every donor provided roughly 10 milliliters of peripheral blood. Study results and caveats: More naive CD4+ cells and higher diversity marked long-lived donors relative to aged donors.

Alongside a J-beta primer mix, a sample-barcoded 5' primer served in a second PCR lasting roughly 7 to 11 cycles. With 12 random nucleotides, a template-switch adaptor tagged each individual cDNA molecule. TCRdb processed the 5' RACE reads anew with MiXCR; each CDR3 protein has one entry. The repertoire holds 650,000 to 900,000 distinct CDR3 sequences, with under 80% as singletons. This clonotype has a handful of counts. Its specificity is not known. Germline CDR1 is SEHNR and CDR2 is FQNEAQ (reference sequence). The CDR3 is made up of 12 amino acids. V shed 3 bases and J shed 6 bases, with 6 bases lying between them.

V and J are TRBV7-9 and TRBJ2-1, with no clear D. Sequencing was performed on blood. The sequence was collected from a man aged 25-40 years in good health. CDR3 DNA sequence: TGTGCCAGCAGCTTTTTGAGCAATGAGCAGTTCTTC. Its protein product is CASSFLSNEQFF.